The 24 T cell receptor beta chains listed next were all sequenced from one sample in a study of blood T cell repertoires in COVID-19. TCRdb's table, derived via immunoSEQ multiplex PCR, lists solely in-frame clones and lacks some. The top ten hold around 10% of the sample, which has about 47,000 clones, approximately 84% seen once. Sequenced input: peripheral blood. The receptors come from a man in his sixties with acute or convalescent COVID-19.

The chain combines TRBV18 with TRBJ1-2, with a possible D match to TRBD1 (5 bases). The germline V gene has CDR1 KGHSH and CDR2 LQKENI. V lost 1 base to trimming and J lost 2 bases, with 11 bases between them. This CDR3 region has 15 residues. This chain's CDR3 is CASSPRTGENYGYTF. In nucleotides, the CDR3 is TGTGCCAGCTCACCACGTACAGGCGAGAACTATGGCTACACCTTC.

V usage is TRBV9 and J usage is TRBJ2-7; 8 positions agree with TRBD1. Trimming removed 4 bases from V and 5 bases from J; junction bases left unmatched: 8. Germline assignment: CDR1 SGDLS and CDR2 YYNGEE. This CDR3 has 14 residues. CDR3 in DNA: TGTGCCAGCAGCTCCGGACAGGGAGTCAACGAGCAGTACTTC. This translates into CASSSGQGVNEQYF.

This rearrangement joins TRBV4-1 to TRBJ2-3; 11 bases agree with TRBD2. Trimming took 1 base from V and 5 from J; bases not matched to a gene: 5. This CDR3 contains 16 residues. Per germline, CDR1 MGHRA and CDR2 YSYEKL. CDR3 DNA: TGCGCCAGCAGCCAAGGGACTAGCGGGCCCTTAGATACGCAGTATTTT. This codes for CASSQGTSGPLDTQYF.

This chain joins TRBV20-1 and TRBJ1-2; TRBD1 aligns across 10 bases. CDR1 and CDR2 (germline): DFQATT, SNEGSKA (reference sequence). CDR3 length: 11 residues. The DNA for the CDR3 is TGCAGCTCCCCGACAGGGGGCGAGGACACCTTC. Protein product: CSSPTGGEDTF.

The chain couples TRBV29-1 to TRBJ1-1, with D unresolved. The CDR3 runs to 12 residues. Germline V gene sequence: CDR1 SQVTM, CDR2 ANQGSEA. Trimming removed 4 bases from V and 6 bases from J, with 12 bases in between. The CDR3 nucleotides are TGCAGCGTTGTTTATCGGGGAGCTGAAGCTTTCTTT. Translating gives CSVVYRGAEAFF.

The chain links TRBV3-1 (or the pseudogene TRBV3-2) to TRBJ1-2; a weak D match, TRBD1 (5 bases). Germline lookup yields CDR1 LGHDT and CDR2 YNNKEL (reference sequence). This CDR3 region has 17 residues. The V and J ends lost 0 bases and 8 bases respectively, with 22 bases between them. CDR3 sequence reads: CASSQEAEKGLLTGYTF. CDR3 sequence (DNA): TGTGCCAGCAGCCAAGAGGCGGAGAAGGGGCTTCTAACGGGCTACACCTTC.

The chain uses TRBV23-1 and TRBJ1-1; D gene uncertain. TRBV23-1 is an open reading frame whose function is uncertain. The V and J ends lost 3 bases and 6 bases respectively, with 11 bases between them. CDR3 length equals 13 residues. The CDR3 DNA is TGCGCCAGCAGTCACAGCAGAGGCGCTGAAGCTTTCTTT. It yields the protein CASSHSRGAEAFF.

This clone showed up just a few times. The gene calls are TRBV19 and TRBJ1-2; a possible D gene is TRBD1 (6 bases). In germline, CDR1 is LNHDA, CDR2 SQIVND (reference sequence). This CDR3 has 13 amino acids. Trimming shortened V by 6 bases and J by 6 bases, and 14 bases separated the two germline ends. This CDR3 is CASSLTGWDGYTF. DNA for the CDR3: TGTGCCAGTAGCCTAACAGGGTGGGATGGCTACACCTTC.

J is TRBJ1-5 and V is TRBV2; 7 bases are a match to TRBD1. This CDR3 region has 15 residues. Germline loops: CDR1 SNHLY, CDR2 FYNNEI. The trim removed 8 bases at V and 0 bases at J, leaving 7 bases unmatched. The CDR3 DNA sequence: TGTGCCAGCCGGGACAGACTCAATAGCAATCAGCCCCAGCATTTT. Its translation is CASRDRLNSNQPQHF.

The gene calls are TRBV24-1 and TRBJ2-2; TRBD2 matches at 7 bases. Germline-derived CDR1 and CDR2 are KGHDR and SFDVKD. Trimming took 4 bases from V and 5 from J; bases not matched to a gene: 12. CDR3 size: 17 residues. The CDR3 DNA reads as TGTGCCACCAGTGAACCGCGGGGGAGACAAGGTACCGGGGAGCTGTTTTTT. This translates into CATSEPRGRQGTGELFF.

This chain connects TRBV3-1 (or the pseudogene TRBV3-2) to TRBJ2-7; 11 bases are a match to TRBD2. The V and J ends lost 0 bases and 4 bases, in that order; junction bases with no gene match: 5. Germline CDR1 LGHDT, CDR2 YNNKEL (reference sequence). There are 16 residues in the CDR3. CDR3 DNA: TGTGCCAGCAGCCAAGAGGGGGCTAGCGGGAGGTACGAGCAGTACTTC. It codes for CASSQEGASGRYEQYF.

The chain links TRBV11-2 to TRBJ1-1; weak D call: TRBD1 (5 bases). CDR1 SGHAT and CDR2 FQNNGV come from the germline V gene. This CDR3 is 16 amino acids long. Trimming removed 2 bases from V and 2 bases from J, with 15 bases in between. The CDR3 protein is CASSLNTGGENTEAFF. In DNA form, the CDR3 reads TGTGCCAGCAGCTTAAATACAGGAGGGGAAAACACTGAAGCTTTCTTT.

CDR3 protein: CACLRDRDYGYTF. The CDR3 DNA sequence: TGTGCCTGTCTCCGGGACAGGGACTATGGCTACACCTTC. The chain couples TRBV30 to TRBJ1-2, with 9 bases identical to TRBD1. With 6 bases clipped from V and 3 bases from J, the junction kept 5 bases outside the gene matches. This CDR3 is 13 amino acids long. Germline-derived CDR1 and CDR2 are GTSNPN and SVGIG (reference sequence).

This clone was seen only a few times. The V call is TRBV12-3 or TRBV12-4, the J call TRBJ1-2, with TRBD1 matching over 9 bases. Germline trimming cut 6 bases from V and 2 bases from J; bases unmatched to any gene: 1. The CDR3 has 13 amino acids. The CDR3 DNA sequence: TGTGCCAGCAGGGACAGGGGAAACTATGGCTACACCTTC. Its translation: CASRDRGNYGYTF.

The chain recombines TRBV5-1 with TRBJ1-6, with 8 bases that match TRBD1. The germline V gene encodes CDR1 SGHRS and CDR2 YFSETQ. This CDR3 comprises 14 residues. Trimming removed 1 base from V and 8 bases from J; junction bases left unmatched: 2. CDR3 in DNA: TGCGCCAGCAGCTTGCAGGGGGCATATTCACCCCTCCACTTT. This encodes CASSLQGAYSPLHF.

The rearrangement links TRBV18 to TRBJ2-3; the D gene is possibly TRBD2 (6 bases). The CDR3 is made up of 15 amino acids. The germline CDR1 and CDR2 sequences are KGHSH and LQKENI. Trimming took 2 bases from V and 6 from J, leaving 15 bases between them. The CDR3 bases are TGTGCCAGCTCACCATCGGGGGATCGCGGGGATACGCAGTATTTT. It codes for CASSPSGDRGDTQYF.

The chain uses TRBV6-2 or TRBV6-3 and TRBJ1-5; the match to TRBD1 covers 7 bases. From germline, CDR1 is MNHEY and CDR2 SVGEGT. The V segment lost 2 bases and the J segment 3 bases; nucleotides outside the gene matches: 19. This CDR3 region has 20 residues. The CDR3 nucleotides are TGTGCCAGCAGTTACCAAGGGGTCGAGGACAGGACCTACCCCAATCAGCCCCAGCATTTT. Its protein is CASSYQGVEDRTYPNQPQHF.

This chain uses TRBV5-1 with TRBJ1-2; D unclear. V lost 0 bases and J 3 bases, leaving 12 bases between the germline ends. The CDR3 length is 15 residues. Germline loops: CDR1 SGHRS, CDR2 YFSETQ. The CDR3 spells CASSLVGRQDYGYTF. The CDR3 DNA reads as TGCGCCAGCAGCTTGGTGGGCAGACAAGACTATGGCTACACCTTC.

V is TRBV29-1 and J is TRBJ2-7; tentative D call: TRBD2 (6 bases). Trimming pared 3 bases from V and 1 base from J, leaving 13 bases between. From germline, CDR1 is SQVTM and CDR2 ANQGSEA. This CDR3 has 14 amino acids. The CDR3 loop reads CSVESPAGSYEQYF. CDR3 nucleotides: TGCAGCGTTGAGTCCCCGGCGGGGTCCTACGAGCAGTACTTC.

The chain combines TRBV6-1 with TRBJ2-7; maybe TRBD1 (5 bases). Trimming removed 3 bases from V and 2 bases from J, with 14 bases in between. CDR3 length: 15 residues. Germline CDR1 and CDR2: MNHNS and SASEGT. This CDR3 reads CASSDGAGNPYEQYF. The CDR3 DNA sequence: TGTGCCAGCAGTGATGGGGCAGGGAATCCCTACGAGCAGTACTTC.

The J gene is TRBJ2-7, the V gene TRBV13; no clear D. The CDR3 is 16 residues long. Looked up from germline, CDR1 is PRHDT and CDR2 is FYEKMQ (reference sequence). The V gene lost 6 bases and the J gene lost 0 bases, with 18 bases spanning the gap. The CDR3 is CASSSGVSGISYEQYF. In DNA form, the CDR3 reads TGTGCCAGCAGTTCCGGTGTCTCAGGCATCTCCTACGAGCAGTACTTC.

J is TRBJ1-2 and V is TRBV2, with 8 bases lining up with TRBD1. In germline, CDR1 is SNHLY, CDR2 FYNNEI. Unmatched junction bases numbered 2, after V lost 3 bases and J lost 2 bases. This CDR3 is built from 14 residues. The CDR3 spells CASSERTGNYGYTF. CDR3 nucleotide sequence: TGTGCCAGCAGTGAGAGGACAGGGAACTATGGCTACACCTTC.

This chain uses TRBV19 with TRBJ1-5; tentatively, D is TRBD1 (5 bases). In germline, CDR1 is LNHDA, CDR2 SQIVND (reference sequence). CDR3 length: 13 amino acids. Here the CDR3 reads CHLVPGGNQPQHF. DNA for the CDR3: TGTCATTTAGTCCCGGGGGGCAATCAGCCCCAGCATTTT.

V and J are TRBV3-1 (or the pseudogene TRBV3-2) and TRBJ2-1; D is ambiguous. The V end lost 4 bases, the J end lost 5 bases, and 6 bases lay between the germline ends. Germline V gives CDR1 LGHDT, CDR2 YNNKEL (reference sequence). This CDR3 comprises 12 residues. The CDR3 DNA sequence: TGTGCCAGCAGCCCCAGTCACAATGAGCAGTTCTTC. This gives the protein CASSPSHNEQFF.